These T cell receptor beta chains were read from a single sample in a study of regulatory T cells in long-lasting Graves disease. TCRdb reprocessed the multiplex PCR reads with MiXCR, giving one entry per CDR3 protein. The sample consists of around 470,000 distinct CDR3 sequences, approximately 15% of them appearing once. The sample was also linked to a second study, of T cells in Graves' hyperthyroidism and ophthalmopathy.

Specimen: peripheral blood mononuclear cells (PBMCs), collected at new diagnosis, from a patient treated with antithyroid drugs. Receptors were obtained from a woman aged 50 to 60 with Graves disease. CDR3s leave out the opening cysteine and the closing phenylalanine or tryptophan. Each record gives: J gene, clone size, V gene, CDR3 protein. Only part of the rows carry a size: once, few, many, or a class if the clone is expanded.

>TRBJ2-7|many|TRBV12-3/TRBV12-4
ASSRDPLWEQY
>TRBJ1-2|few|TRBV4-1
ASSQGRLSGGYT
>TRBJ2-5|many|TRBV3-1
ASSQNPGGRETQY
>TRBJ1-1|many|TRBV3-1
ASSQGQQGWAF
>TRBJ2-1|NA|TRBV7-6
ASSLTKTSGYNEQF
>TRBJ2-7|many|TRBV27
ASSLWQAGYEQY
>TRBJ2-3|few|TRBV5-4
ASSLAGTSGDTQY
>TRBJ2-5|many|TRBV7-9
ASSLETSGSQETQY
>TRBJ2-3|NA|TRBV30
AWSPGLATDTQY
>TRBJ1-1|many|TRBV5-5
ASSLAYVQGTEAF
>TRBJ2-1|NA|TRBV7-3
ASSLMPSGRPNEQF
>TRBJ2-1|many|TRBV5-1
ASSLQREGQNEQF
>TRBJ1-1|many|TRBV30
AWVWGEFTEAF
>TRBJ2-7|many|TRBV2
ASRQGTNTYEQY
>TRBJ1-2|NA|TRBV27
AGLTGGKGYT
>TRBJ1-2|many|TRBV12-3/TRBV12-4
ASDPGGATNYGYT
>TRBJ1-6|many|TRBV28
ASSFGQGNSPLH
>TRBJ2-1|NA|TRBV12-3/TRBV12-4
ASSPWRRDYHNEQF
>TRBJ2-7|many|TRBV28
ASSKTRPVDEQY
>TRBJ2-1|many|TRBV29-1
SGSYNEQF
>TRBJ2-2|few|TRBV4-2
ASSKGTSGDTGELF
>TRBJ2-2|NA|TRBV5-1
ASSLQGASDTGELL
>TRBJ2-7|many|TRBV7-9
ASSFPGRPHEQY
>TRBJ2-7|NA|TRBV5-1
ASSQRTSSYEQY
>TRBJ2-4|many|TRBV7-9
ASSPGAGPLVKNIQY
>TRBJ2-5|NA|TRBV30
AWSVSGSTGETQY
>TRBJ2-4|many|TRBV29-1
SVEYGAKNIQY
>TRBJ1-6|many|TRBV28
ASMRGGNSPLH
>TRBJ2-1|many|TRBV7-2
ASRINEQF
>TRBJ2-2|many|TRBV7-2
ASSFSFPLAGPNTGELF
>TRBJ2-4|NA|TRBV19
ASSIDGLAGNIQY
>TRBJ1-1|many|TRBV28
ASSSGTGGHTEAF
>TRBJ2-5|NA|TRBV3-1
ASSQYAGGAETQY
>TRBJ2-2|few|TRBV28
ASRSGVFGELF
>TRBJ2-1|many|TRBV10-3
AISDSDNEQF
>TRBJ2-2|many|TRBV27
ASSLTNGRADTGELF
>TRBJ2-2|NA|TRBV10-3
AIRSRPYTGELF
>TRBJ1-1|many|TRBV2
ASRVQGTFTEAF
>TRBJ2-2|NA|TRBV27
ASSFLRANTGELF
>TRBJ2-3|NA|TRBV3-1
ASSQEVISTDTQY
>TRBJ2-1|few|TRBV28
ASSLGGGGIYNEQF
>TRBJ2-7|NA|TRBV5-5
ASSLATGGRWY
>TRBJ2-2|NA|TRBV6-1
ASSEAPWEAGELF
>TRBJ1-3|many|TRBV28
ASRPTGTGNTIY
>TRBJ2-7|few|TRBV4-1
ASSQEWREVHEQY
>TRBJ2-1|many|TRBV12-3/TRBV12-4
ASSSRQHNEQF
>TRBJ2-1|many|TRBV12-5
ASGTEREGGYNEQF
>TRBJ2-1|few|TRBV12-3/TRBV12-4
ASRSTSGRPGTKYNEQF
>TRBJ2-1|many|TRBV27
ASSLLSSGGNEQF
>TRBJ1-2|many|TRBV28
ASNTDRRNGYT
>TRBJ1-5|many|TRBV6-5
ASSYGEDQPQH
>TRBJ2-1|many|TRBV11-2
ASPAPDPNEQF
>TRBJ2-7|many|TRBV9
ASSVDFDRERSEQY
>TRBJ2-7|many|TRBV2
ASIRDRGFYEQY
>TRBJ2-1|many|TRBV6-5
ASSYSMAEQF
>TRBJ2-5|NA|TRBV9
ASSVYLAGVETQY
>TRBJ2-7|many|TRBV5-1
ASSFSSGRAHEQY
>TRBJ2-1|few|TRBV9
ASSVNPRDSYNEQF